The clone carrying this T cell receptor beta chain was observed at least ten times. Antigen specificity is unknown. Taking about 18-30 mg of unsorted bulk tissue, the authors co-extracted RNA and DNA. Patients were treatment-naive with chronic HBV infection. Between the trimmed V and J ends, which lost 2 bases and 1 base, there was a span of 8 bases. In germline, CDR1 is LGHNA, CDR2 YNFKEQ. This CDR3 has 15 residues. From 500 to 600 ng of total RNA, TCR beta-specific cDNA was reverse-transcribed using a constant-region primer. Modified slightly, ARM-PCR produced TCR beta libraries over three nested multiplex PCR rounds. The first two PCR rounds used TRBV1-TRBV30 forward primers with a C-beta reverse primer, 9 to 10 cycles each. TCRdb reprocessed the multiplex PCR reads via MiXCR and lists one record per CDR3 protein. The sample lists more than 100,000 distinct CDR3 sequences, about two thirds seen once, with 8.1% in the top ten.

These data originate in a study of tumor-infiltrating lymphocytes in primary liver carcinoma. The study's findings and limits: Tumors carried a top-250-clone fraction significantly exceeding that of blood (p = 0.039).

Source material: tumor-adjacent normal liver tissue. The V call is TRBV4-2, the J call TRBJ2-2; D call uncertain. This TCR was recovered from a woman aged 60-75 years with primary liver carcinoma and hepatitis B virus infection. The CDR3, as DNA: TGTGCCAGCAGCCAAAGCATACTGAACACCGGGGAGCTGTTTTTT. Protein: CASSQSILNTGELFF.